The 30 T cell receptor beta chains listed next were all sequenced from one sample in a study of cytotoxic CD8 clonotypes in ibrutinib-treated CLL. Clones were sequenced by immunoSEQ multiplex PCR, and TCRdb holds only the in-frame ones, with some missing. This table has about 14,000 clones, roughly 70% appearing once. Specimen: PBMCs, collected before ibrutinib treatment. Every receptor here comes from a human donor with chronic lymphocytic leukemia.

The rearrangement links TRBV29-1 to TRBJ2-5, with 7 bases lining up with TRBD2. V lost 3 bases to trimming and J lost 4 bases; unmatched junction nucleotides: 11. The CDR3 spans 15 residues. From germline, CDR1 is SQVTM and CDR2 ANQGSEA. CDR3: CSVDIGGGGGETQYF. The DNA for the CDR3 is TGCAGCGTTGACATAGGTGGGGGGGGTGGAGAGACCCAGTACTTC.

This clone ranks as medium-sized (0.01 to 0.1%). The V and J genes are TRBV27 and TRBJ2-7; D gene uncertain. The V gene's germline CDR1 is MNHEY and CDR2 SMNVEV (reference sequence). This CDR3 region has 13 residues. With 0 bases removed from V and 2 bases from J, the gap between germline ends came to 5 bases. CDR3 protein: CASSLSQPYEQYF. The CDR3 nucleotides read TGTGCCAGCAGTTTATCCCAACCCTACGAGCAGTACTTC.

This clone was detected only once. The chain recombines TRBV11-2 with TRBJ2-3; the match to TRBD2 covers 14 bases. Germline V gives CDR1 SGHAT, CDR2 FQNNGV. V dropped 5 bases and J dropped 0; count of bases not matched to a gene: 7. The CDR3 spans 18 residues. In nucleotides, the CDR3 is TGTGCCAGCAGCCCGCGACTAGCGGGAGGGTCTAGCACAGATACGCAGTATTTT. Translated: CASSPRLAGGSSTDTQYF.

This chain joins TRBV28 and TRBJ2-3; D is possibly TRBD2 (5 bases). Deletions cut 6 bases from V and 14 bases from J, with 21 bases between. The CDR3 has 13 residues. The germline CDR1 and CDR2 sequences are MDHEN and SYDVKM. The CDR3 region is CASSLDATPRGYF. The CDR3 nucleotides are TGTGCCAGCAGCCTCGATGCGACCCCTCGGGGGTATTTT.

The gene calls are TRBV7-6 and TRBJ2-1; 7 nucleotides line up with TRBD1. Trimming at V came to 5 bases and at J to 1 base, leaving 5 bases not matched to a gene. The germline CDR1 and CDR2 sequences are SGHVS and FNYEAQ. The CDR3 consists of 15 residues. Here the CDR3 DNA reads TGTGCCAGCAGCCCACGGACAGGTTCCTACAATGAGCAGTTCTTC. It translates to CASSPRTGSYNEQFF.

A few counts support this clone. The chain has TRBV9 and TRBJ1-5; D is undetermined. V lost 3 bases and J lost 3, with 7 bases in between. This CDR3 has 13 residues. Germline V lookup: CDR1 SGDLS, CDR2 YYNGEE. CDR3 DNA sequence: TGTGCCAGCAGCGCAGCCCCCAATCAGCCCCAGCATTTT. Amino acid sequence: CASSAAPNQPQHF. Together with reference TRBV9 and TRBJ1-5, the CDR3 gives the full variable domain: DSGVTQTPKHLITATGQRVTLRCSPRSGDLSVYWYQQSLDQGLQFLIQYYNGEERAKGNILERFSAQQFPDLHSELNLSSLELGDSALYFCASSAAPNQPQHFGDGTRLSIL.

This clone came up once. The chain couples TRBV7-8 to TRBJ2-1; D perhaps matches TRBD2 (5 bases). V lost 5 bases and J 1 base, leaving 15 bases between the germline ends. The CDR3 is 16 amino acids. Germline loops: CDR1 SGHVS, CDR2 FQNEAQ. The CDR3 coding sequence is TGTGCCAGCAGCCCCCCACTGCGGGCATCCTACAATGAGCAGTTCTTC. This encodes CASSPPLRASYNEQFF.

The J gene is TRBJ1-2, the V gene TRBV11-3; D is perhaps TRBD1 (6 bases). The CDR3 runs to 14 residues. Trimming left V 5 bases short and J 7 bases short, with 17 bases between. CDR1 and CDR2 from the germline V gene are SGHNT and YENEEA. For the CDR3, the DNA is TGTGCCAGCAGCACCCGTTACAGGGTGGTTGGCTACACCTTC. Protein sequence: CASSTRYRVVGYTF. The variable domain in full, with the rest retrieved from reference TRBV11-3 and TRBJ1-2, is EAGVVQSPRYKIIEKKQPVAFWCNPISGHNTLYWYLQNLGQGPELLIRYENEEAVDDSQLPKDRFSAERLKGVDSTLKIQPAELGDSAVYLCASSTRYRVVGYTFGSGTRLTVV.

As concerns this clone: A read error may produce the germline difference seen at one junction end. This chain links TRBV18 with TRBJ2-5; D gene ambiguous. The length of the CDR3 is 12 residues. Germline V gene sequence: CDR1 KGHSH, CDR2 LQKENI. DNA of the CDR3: TGTGCCAGCTCACCTTACCAGGAGACCCAGTACTTC. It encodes CASSPYQETQYF.

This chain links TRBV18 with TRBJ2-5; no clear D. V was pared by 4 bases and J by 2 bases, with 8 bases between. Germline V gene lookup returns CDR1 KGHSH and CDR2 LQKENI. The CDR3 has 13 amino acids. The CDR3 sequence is CASSLAPQETQYF. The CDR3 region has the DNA TGTGCCAGCTCACTAGCCCCTCAAGAGACCCAGTACTTC.

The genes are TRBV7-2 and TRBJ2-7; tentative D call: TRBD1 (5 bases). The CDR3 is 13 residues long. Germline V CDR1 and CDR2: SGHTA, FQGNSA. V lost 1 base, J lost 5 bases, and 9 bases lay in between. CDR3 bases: TGTGCCAGCAGCTTAGTAAAGGGGAACGAGCAGTACTTC. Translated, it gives CASSLVKGNEQYF.

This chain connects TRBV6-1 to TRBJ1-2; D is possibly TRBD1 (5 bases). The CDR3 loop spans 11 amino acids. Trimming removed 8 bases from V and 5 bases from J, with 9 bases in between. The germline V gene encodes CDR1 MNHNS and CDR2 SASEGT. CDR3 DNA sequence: TGTGCCAGCGATGGGGGTTATGGCTACACCTTC. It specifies CASDGGYGYTF.

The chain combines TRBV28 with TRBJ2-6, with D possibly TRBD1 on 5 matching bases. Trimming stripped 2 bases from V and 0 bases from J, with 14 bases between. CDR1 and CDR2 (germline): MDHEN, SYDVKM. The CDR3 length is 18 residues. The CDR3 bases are TGTGCCAGCAGTTTAAGGGGCAGAGGCCCCTCTGGGGCCAACGTCCTGACTTTC. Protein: CASSLRGRGPSGANVLTF.

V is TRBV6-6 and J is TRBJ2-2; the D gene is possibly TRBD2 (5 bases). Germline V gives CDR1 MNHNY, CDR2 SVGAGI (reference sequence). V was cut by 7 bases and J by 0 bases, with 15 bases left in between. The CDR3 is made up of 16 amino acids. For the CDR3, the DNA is TGTGCCAGCACCCGGCGGGCCGATTCGAACACCGGGGAGCTGTTTTTT. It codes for CASTRRADSNTGELFF.

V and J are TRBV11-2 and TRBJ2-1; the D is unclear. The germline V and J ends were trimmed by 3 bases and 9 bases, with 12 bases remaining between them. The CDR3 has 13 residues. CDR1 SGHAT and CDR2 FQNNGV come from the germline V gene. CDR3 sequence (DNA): TGTGCCAGCAGCTTTAGACACTCGGGTGAGCAGTTCTTC. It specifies CASSFRHSGEQFF.

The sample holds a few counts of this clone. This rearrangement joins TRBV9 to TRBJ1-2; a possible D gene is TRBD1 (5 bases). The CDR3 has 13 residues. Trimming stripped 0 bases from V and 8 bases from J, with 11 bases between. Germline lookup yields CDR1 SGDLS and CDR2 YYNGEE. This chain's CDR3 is CASSVAIRGGYTF. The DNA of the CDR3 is TGTGCCAGCAGCGTAGCCATACGGGGGGGCTACACCTTC.

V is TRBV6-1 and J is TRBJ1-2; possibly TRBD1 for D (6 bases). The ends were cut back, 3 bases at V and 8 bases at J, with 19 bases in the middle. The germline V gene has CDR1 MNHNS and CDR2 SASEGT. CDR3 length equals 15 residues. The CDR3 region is CASSDVTGTAGGYTF. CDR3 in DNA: TGTGCCAGCAGTGACGTTACAGGGACGGCGGGGGGCTACACCTTC.

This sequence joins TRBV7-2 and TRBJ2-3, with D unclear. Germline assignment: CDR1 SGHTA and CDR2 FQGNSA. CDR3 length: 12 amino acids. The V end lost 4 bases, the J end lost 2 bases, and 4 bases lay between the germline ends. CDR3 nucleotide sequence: TGTGCCAGCAGCTCGAACACAGATACGCAGTATTTT. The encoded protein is CASSSNTDTQYF.

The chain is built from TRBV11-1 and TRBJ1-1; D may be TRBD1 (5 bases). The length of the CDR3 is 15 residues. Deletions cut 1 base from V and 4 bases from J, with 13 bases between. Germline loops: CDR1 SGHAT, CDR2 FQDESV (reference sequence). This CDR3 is CASSLVRAGGTEAFF. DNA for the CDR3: TGTGCCAGCAGCTTAGTTCGCGCCGGGGGCACTGAAGCTTTCTTT. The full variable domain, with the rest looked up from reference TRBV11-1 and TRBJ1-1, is EAEVAQSPRYKITEKSQAVAFWCDPISGHATLYWYRQILGQGPELLVQFQDESVVDDSQLPKDRFSAERLKGVDSTLKIQPAELGDSAMYLCASSLVRAGGTEAFFGQGTRLTVV.

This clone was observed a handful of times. In DNA form, the CDR3 reads TGTGCCAGTAGGTCCGGGCCTGGGGGCGGGGGCACAGATACGCAGTATTTT. Its protein product is CASRSGPGGGGTDTQYF. The genes are TRBV19 and TRBJ2-3; D tentatively fits TRBD1 or TRBD2 (6 bases each). Per germline, CDR1 LNHDA and CDR2 SQIVND (reference sequence). With 6 bases removed from V and 1 base from J, the gap between germline ends came to 20 bases. The length of the CDR3 is 17 residues.

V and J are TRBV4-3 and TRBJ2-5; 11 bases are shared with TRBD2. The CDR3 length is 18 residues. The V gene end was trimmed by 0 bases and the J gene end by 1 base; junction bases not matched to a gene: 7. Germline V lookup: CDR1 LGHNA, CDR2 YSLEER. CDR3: CASSQDGLAGGPQETQYF. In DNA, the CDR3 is TGCGCCAGCAGCCAAGACGGGCTAGCGGGAGGCCCCCAAGAGACCCAGTACTTC.

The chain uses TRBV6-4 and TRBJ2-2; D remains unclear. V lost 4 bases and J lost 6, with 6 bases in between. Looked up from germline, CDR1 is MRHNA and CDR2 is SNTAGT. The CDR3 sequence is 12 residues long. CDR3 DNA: TGTGCCAGCAGTGGGGATTCCGGGGAGCTGTTTTTT. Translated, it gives CASSGDSGELFF.

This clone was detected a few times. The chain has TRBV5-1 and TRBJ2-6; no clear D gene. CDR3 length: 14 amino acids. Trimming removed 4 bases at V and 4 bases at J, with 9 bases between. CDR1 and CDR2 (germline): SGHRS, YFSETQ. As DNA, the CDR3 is TGCGCCAGCAGCCAAGGGTCCGGGGCCAACGTCCTGACTTTC. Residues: CASSQGSGANVLTF.

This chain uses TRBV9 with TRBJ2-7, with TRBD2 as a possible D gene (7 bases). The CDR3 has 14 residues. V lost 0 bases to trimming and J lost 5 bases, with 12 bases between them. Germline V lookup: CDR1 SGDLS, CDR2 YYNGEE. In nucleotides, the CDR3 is TGTGCCAGCAGCGTAGGAGGGGGGGTGCACGAGCAGTACTTC. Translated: CASSVGGGVHEQYF.

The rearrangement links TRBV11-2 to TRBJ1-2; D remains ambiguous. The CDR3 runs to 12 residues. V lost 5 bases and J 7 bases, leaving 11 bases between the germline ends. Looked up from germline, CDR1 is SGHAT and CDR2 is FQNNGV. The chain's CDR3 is CASSPHSGGYTF. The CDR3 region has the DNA TGTGCCAGCAGCCCCCACTCGGGTGGCTACACCTTC. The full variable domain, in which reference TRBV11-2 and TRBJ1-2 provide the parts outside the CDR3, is EAGVAQSPRYKIIEKRQSVAFWCNPISGHATLYWYQQILGQGPKLLIQFQNNGVVDDSQLPKDRFSAERLKGVDSTLKIQPAKLEDSAVYLCASSPHSGGYTFGSGTRLTVV.

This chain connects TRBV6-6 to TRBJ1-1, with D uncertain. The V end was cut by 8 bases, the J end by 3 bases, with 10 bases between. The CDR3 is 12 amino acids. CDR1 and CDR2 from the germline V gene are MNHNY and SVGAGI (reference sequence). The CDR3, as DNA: TGTGCCAGCCGTGGGGAAGACACTGAAGCTTTCTTT. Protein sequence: CASRGEDTEAFF.

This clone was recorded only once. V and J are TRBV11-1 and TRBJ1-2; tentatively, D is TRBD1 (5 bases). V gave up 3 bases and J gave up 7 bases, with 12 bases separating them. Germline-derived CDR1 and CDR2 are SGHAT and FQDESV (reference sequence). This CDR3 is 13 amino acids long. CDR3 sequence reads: CASSLEGAIGYTF. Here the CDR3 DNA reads TGTGCCAGCAGCTTGGAAGGGGCGATTGGCTACACCTTC.

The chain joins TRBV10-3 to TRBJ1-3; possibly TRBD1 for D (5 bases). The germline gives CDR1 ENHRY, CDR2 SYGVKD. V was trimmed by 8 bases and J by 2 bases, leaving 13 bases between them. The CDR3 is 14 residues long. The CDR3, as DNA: TGTGCCATCGCGGGGCAGGCCACTGGAAACACCATATATTTT. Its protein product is CAIAGQATGNTIYF.

CDR3 protein: CAWRVDRVTADTQYF. The CDR3 nucleotides are TGTGCCTGGAGGGTGGACAGGGTAACTGCAGATACGCAGTATTTT. The chain combines TRBV30 with TRBJ2-3; 8 positions agree with TRBD1. This CDR3 spans 15 amino acids. Germline trimming cut 3 bases from V and 4 bases from J; bases unmatched to any gene: 9. Germline V gene sequence: CDR1 GTSNPN, CDR2 SVGIG (reference sequence).

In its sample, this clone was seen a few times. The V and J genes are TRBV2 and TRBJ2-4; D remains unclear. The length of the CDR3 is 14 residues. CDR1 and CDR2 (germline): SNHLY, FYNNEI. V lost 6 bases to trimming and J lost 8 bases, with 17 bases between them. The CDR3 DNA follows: TGTGCCAGCAGGCCCGAACAATCGATAGACATTCAGTACTTC. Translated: CASRPEQSIDIQYF.